This is a list of T cell receptor beta chains from one sample in a study of response to subunit inactivated influenza vaccine. TCRdb re-analysed the RT-PCR reads in MiXCR, keeping a single row per CDR3 protein. Among 550,000 to 650,000 distinct CDR3 sequences listed, about an eighth were seen once. The sample consisted of PBMCs from blood, taken on the day of vaccination. Source of these receptors: a man between 45 and 60 years old who received an inactivated influenza vaccine. CDR3s include the opening cysteine and the closing phenylalanine or tryptophan. The order of the fields is clone size, D gene, J gene, V gene, CDR3 DNA, CDR3 protein. The D gene is left open where the match is weak. Not every row has a clone size; where given, it reads once, few, many or a size class.

clone size: few; D gene: TRBD2; J gene: TRBJ2-1; V gene: TRBV28; CDR3 DNA: TGTGCCAGCAGTCCTCCCGGGACTAACTACAATGAGCAGTTCTTC; CDR3 protein: CASSPPGTNYNEQFF
clone size: .; D gene: TRBD2; J gene: TRBJ2-7; V gene: TRBV27; CDR3 DNA: TGTGCCAGCAGTTTCGGTCTAGCGGTCTCCTACGAGCAGTACTTC; CDR3 protein: CASSFGLAVSYEQYF
clone size: .; D gene: TRBD2; J gene: TRBJ2-2; V gene: TRBV3-1; CDR3 DNA: TGTGCCAGCAGCCAGACTAGCGGAGGCACCGGGGAGCTGTTTTTT; CDR3 protein: CASSQTSGGTGELFF
clone size: few; D gene: TRBD1; J gene: TRBJ2-7; V gene: TRBV28; CDR3 DNA: TGTGCCAGCAGTTTTAGGTTGTTCTCAGGGGGCTACGAGCAGTACTTC; CDR3 protein: CASSFRLFSGGYEQYF
clone size: few; D gene: TRBD1; J gene: TRBJ2-2; V gene: TRBV5-6; CDR3 DNA: TGTGCCAGCAGCAGAGAGGACAGGAGGAACACCGGGGAGCTGTTTTTT; CDR3 protein: CASSREDRRNTGELFF
clone size: few; D gene: TRBD1; J gene: TRBJ2-7; V gene: TRBV28; CDR3 DNA: TGTGCCAGCAGGAGACAGGGCATCTCCTACGAGCAGTACTTC; CDR3 protein: CASRRQGISYEQYF
clone size: .; D gene: TRBD2; J gene: TRBJ2-7; V gene: TRBV28; CDR3 DNA: TGTGCCAGCAGTTTCCAAGCGGGGATCTACGAGCAGTACTTC; CDR3 protein: CASSFQAGIYEQYF
clone size: .; D gene: TRBD1; J gene: TRBJ1-3; V gene: TRBV20-1; CDR3 DNA: TGCAGTGCTAAATTTCCGGACAGGGGAAACACCATATATTTT; CDR3 protein: CSAKFPDRGNTIYF
clone size: many; D gene: .; J gene: TRBJ1-2; V gene: TRBV5-6; CDR3 DNA: TGTGCCAGCAGCTTGGGACGTAGAGCTAACTATGGCTACACCTTC; CDR3 protein: CASSLGRRANYGYTF
clone size: few; D gene: TRBD2; J gene: TRBJ2-2; V gene: TRBV20-1; CDR3 DNA: TGCAGTGCTAGACCTAGCGGGGGGCCCCGCTCCGGGGAGCTGTTTTTT; CDR3 protein: CSARPSGGPRSGELFF
clone size: .; D gene: .; J gene: TRBJ2-5; V gene: TRBV7-3; CDR3 DNA: TGTGCCAGCAGCTATGGACTGGCTGAGACCCAGTACTTC; CDR3 protein: CASSYGLAETQYF
clone size: few; D gene: TRBD2; J gene: TRBJ2-2; V gene: TRBV6-5; CDR3 DNA: TGTGCCAGCAGTTACTCTTTAGCGGGAGGTGGCACCGGGGAGCTGTTTTTT; CDR3 protein: CASSYSLAGGGTGELFF
clone size: .; D gene: .; J gene: TRBJ2-5; V gene: TRBV20-1; CDR3 DNA: TGCAGCGGGGTGTCGGTGTCTGATACCGAGACCCAGTACTTC; CDR3 protein: CSGVSVSDTETQYF
clone size: .; D gene: .; J gene: TRBJ1-5; V gene: TRBV6-4; CDR3 DNA: TGTGCCAGCAGTGACTCAGGTACAGCCCAATGCACGGATCAGCCCCAGCATTTT; CDR3 protein: CASSDSGTAQCTDQPQHF
clone size: few; D gene: .; J gene: TRBJ1-1; V gene: TRBV12-3/TRBV12-4; CDR3 DNA: TGTGCCAGCAGTTTGGCACTAATGAACACTGAAGCTTTCTTT; CDR3 protein: CASSLALMNTEAFF
clone size: .; D gene: TRBD1; J gene: TRBJ1-5; V gene: TRBV7-2; CDR3 DNA: TGTGCCAGCAGCTCACAGGGGGCGAATCAGCCCCAGCATTTT; CDR3 protein: CASSSQGANQPQHF
clone size: many; D gene: TRBD1; J gene: TRBJ2-5; V gene: TRBV12-3/TRBV12-4; CDR3 DNA: TGTGCCAGCAGTTTAGGGACAGGGATGGAGACCCAGTACTTC; CDR3 protein: CASSLGTGMETQYF
clone size: many; D gene: TRBD2; J gene: TRBJ2-1; V gene: TRBV12-3/TRBV12-4; CDR3 DNA: TGTGCCAGCAGTAATAGCGGGGGAACCTACAATGAGCAGTTCTTC; CDR3 protein: CASSNSGGTYNEQFF
clone size: .; D gene: .; J gene: TRBJ2-2; V gene: TRBV9; CDR3 DNA: TGTGCCAGCAGAGGGGGATGGAGGTCCGGGGAGCTGTTTTTT; CDR3 protein: CASRGGWRSGELFF
clone size: .; D gene: .; J gene: TRBJ2-1; V gene: TRBV7-7; CDR3 DNA: TGTGCTAGCTCCTTATCTTCGGGAAGGGAGCAGTTCTTC; CDR3 protein: CASSLSSGREQFF
clone size: .; D gene: TRBD2; J gene: TRBJ2-1; V gene: TRBV7-2; CDR3 DNA: TGTGCCAGCAGCTTGAGAGCGGGGGATGCGTTCTTC; CDR3 protein: CASSLRAGDAFF
clone size: few; D gene: TRBD2; J gene: TRBJ2-5; V gene: TRBV27; CDR3 DNA: TGTGCCAGCAGTCAAGCGGGGGGGCCACGGGAGACCCAGTACTTC; CDR3 protein: CASSQAGGPRETQYF
clone size: few; D gene: .; J gene: TRBJ1-6; V gene: TRBV5-1; CDR3 DNA: TGCGCCAGCAGCAATCTTCCCGGGGCGGATGGATCACCCCTCCACTTT; CDR3 protein: CASSNLPGADGSPLHF
clone size: many; D gene: .; J gene: TRBJ2-6; V gene: TRBV11-1; CDR3 DNA: TGTGCCAGCAGCACCGGACAGAATATAAACCCACTCTCTGGGGCCAACGTCCTGACTTTC; CDR3 protein: CASSTGQNINPLSGANVLTF
clone size: .; D gene: TRBD2; J gene: TRBJ2-1; V gene: TRBV5-1; CDR3 DNA: TGCGCCAGCAGCTTACCGGGACTAGCGGGATTGAATGAGCAGTTCTTC; CDR3 protein: CASSLPGLAGLNEQFF
clone size: many; D gene: .; J gene: TRBJ2-7; V gene: TRBV24-1; CDR3 DNA: TGTGCCACCAGTGTCGGGTACGAGCAGTACTTC; CDR3 protein: CATSVGYEQYF
clone size: .; D gene: TRBD1; J gene: TRBJ2-7; V gene: TRBV9; CDR3 DNA: TGTGCCAGCAGCTCACGGACAGGTGTAAGTACGAGCGAGCAGTACTTC; CDR3 protein: CASSSRTGVSTSEQYF
clone size: .; D gene: .; J gene: TRBJ2-2; V gene: TRBV20-1; CDR3 DNA: TGCAGTGCGACCAGGAATATGAACACCGGGGAGCTGTTTTTT; CDR3 protein: CSATRNMNTGELFF
clone size: .; D gene: TRBD2; J gene: TRBJ2-3; V gene: TRBV20-1; CDR3 DNA: TGCAGTGCTAGAGGGGGGGAGGGTCTCCGAACGCAGTATTTT; CDR3 protein: CSARGGEGLRTQYF
clone size: many; D gene: TRBD2; J gene: TRBJ2-7; V gene: TRBV9; CDR3 DNA: TGTGCCAGCAGCGTGTCTAGCGGTCAAAACTACGAGCAGTACTTC; CDR3 protein: CASSVSSGQNYEQYF
clone size: many; D gene: .; J gene: TRBJ1-1; V gene: TRBV20-1; CDR3 DNA: TGCAGTGCGCAGGACAGTAACACTGAAGCTTTCTTT; CDR3 protein: CSAQDSNTEAFF
clone size: .; D gene: .; J gene: TRBJ2-1; V gene: TRBV7-7; CDR3 DNA: TGTGCCAGCAGCTTAGATTTGGGGGGCCAAGAGACCCAGTTCTTC; CDR3 protein: CASSLDLGGQETQFF
clone size: few; D gene: TRBD2; J gene: TRBJ2-2; V gene: TRBV12-3/TRBV12-4; CDR3 DNA: TGTGCCAGCAGCGTGGGAGGGGACACCGGGGAGCTGTTTTTT; CDR3 protein: CASSVGGDTGELFF
clone size: .; D gene: .; J gene: TRBJ2-2; V gene: TRBV9; CDR3 DNA: TGTGCCAGCAGCGTAGATCCGGGCGGGAACACCGGGGAGCTGTTTTTT; CDR3 protein: CASSVDPGGNTGELFF
clone size: few; D gene: .; J gene: TRBJ2-7; V gene: TRBV18; CDR3 DNA: TGTGCCAGCTCACAAACCTACCTAAAGGGCTACGAGCAGTACTTC; CDR3 protein: CASSQTYLKGYEQYF
clone size: .; D gene: TRBD2; J gene: TRBJ2-7; V gene: TRBV12-3/TRBV12-4; CDR3 DNA: TGTGCCAGCAGTTTCACATTTGGCCGACTAGCGGGGGGCCAATCCTACGAGCAGTACTTC; CDR3 protein: CASSFTFGRLAGGQSYEQYF
clone size: .; D gene: TRBD2; J gene: TRBJ2-7; V gene: TRBV20-1; CDR3 DNA: TGCAGTGCTAGAGATCACTCCGGGGCGGGAGACGAGCAGTACTTC; CDR3 protein: CSARDHSGAGDEQYF
clone size: once; D gene: TRBD2; J gene: TRBJ2-2; V gene: TRBV28; CDR3 DNA: TGTGCCAGCAGGCGCCCTTCTAGCGGGGATGCCGGGGAGCTGTTTTTT; CDR3 protein: CASRRPSSGDAGELFF
clone size: many; D gene: TRBD1; J gene: TRBJ1-6; V gene: TRBV20-1; CDR3 DNA: TGCAGTGCTAGAGCGAATCCTTTGACAGGGATAAGCTCACCCCTCCACTTT; CDR3 protein: CSARANPLTGISSPLHF
clone size: .; D gene: .; J gene: TRBJ2-3; V gene: TRBV30; CDR3 DNA: TGTGCCTGGGACTCGAGGTCGTCTAGCACAGATACGCAGTATTTT; CDR3 protein: CAWDSRSSSTDTQYF
clone size: .; D gene: .; J gene: TRBJ1-5; V gene: TRBV20-1; CDR3 DNA: TGCAGTGCTAAACGCGGGGGCGGGGGGTTCAATCAGCCCCAGCATTTT; CDR3 protein: CSAKRGGGGFNQPQHF